Sequencing of this T cell receptor (beta chain) was carried out in a study of T cell responses to AZD1222 COVID-19 vaccine. The study, taken as a whole, reports: Unmutated regions of variants are reportedly targeted by nearly half of spike-specific TCRs. A rise in Spike-specific TCR breadth and depth followed two AZD1222 doses. There were mostly white British donors and more females than males, and clonal diversity was possibly underestimated. Among vaccine-associated CD4 TCRs, coverage spanned spike, with dominance at 160-218 and 743-854.

Germline values: CDR1 MNHEY, CDR2 SVGAGI. The CDR3 runs to 12 residues. The junction had 7 bases not matched to a gene; V was cut back by 6 bases and J by 12 bases. In regard to this clone: The antigen remains unidentified.

Measured with immunoSEQ multiplex PCR; TCRdb has only the in-frame clones, and not every one. The table has under 130,000 clones, 90% to 95% seen once; the top ten hold 2% to 2.5%. The chain couples TRBV6-5 to TRBJ1-1; 10 bases are a match to TRBD1. This TCR came from an adult in good health. Sample: peripheral blood, taken on day 0 of AZD1222 vaccination. This CDR3 reads CASRGTGDLSFF. The CDR3 coding sequence is TGTGCCAGCAGAGGGACAGGGGATTTATCTTTCTTT.